The next 21 T cell receptor beta chains were all read from a single sample in a study of spatial heterogeneity in lung cancer. Time point indicated: sample taken at primary tumor resection. TCRdb independently ran MiXCR on the 5' RACE reads; one entry per CDR3 protein. The sample contains several thousand distinct CDR3 sequences, less than 20% of which appear only once. Here the sequenced sample was normal lung tissue next to the tumor, taken at surgery. The receptor set was obtained from a male donor with early-stage non-small cell lung cancer.

The chain links TRBV6-5 to TRBJ2-1, with 7 bases that match TRBD1. This CDR3 spans 15 amino acids. Losses at the gene ends were 7 bases for V and 2 bases for J; bases not matched to a gene: 8. Germline CDR1 is MNHEY and CDR2 is SVGAGI. CDR3 protein: CASTIKGAPYNEQFF. The CDR3 region has the DNA TGTGCCAGCACCATTAAGGGGGCACCCTACAATGAGCAGTTCTTC.

The sample holds many counts of this clonotype. The genes are TRBV3-1 and TRBJ2-7; unclear D gene. Per germline, CDR1 LGHDT and CDR2 YNNKEL (reference sequence). The length of the CDR3 is 12 residues. V was pared by 3 bases and J by 6 bases, with 9 bases between. This chain's CDR3 is CASSQASFEQYF. The CDR3 DNA is TGTGCCAGCAGCCAGGCCTCTTTCGAGCAGTACTTC.

The table lists this clonotype with many counts. The V gene is TRBV7-2, the J gene TRBJ2-3, with D uncertain. This CDR3 contains 13 residues. V was trimmed by 3 bases and J by 0 bases, leaving 4 bases between them. The germline V gene has CDR1 SGHTA and CDR2 FQGNSA. The CDR3: CASSLQSTDTQYF. Written as DNA, the CDR3 is TGTGCCAGCAGCTTGCAGAGCACAGATACGCAGTATTTT.

Within the sample, this clonotype is medium-sized. This chain links TRBV5-1 with TRBJ2-7; D possibly corresponds to TRBD1 (6 bases). Germline CDR1 and CDR2: SGHRS and YFSETQ. The CDR3 is 11 amino acids. V shed 3 bases and J shed 5 bases, with 6 bases lying between them. For the CDR3, the DNA is TGCGCCAGCAGCTACAGGGACGAGCAGTACTTC. This encodes CASSYRDEQYF.

The chain joins TRBV29-1 to TRBJ2-2; a weak D match, TRBD1 (6 bases). The ends were cut back, 1 base at V and 6 bases at J, with 9 bases in the middle. Germline CDR1 SQVTM, CDR2 ANQGSEA. This CDR3 has 13 residues. CDR3 protein: CSVEGAGAGELFF. CDR3 DNA: TGCAGCGTTGAAGGGGCAGGGGCCGGGGAGCTGTTTTTT.

This clonotype was counted a few times. V gene TRBV11-3 combines with J gene TRBJ2-2; D not resolved. The germline CDR1 and CDR2 sequences are SGHNT and YENEEA. The V end was cut by 0 bases, the J end by 4 bases, with 3 bases between. This CDR3 comprises 13 residues. As DNA, the CDR3 is TGTGCCAGCAGCTTAGAGGGCACCGGGGAGCTGTTTTTT. Translated, it gives CASSLEGTGELFF.

In this sample, this clonotype turned up a few times. The chain uses TRBV6-1 and TRBJ1-4, with D unresolved. Germline CDR1 and CDR2: MNHNS and SASEGT. Trimming took off 6 bases at V and 8 bases at J, with 10 bases between the two ends. This CDR3 spans 12 amino acids. CDR3 nucleotides: TGTGCCAGCAGGCCGAATCCGGAAAAACTGTTTTTT. Translated: CASRPNPEKLFF.

This clonotype came up a few times. V is TRBV29-1 and J is TRBJ2-3; 13 nucleotides align to TRBD2. The CDR3 runs to 15 residues. The germline gives CDR1 SQVTM, CDR2 ANQGSEA. With V trimmed by 6 bases and J by 1 base, 4 bases remained unmatched. This CDR3 is CSVTGTSGGTDTQYF. CDR3 nucleotides: TGCAGCGTGACCGGGACTAGCGGGGGCACAGATACGCAGTATTTT.

J is TRBJ2-7 and V is TRBV6-1; 7 bases match TRBD1. V trimming: 4 bases; J trimming: 5 bases; junction bases outside the gene matches: 11. CDR3 size: 15 residues. CDR1 MNHNS and CDR2 SASEGT come from the germline V gene. The CDR3 DNA follows: TGTGCCAGCAGTGTACCAATGGGACAGATCCACGAGCAGTACTTC. This sequence encodes CASSVPMGQIHEQYF.

This clonotype was seen at least ten times. This chain connects TRBV12-3 or TRBV12-4 to TRBJ2-3, with D possibly matching TRBD1 (5 bases). Between the trimmed V and J ends, which lost 6 bases and 4 bases, there was a span of 14 bases. The CDR3 covers 14 residues. CDR3 nucleotide sequence: TGTGCCAGCAGCCCCACGACAGTCGCAGATACGCAGTATTTT. Encoded protein: CASSPTTVADTQYF.

This clonotype is judged medium-sized (0.01 to 0.1%). This sequence joins TRBV28 and TRBJ1-4, with D hard to call. The length of the CDR3 is 12 residues. Germline V lookup: CDR1 MDHEN, CDR2 SYDVKM. The V and J ends lost 2 bases and 13 bases respectively, with 11 bases between them. CDR3 in amino acids: CASSLMGLRLFF. Here the CDR3 DNA reads TGTGCCAGCAGTTTAATGGGGTTGAGACTGTTTTTT.

This clonotype was seen only once. This chain joins TRBV27 and TRBJ2-7, with a weak D call TRBD2 (6 bases). V lost 5 bases and J 7 bases, leaving 15 bases between the germline ends. CDR3 length: 13 amino acids. Germline V gives CDR1 MNHEY, CDR2 SMNVEV (reference sequence). CDR3 protein: CASSPTGAGEQYF. In DNA form, the CDR3 reads TGTGCCAGCAGTCCGACTGGAGCGGGTGAGCAGTACTTC.

The rearrangement links TRBV30 to TRBJ1-2; a weak D match, TRBD1 (5 bases). CDR1 is GTSNPN and CDR2 is SVGIG in the germline V gene (reference sequence). V dropped 1 base and J dropped 5 bases, with 26 bases sitting between them. The CDR3 consists of 18 residues. In DNA form, the CDR3 reads TGTGCCTGGAGTGACCTGAGGGGCACAGGAGAAAAAGCTTATGGCTACACCTTC. Translating it yields CAWSDLRGTGEKAYGYTF.

CDR3: CASSTLLAGGRDEQFF. The CDR3 DNA sequence: TGTGCCAGCAGCACCCTTCTAGCGGGGGGGCGAGATGAGCAGTTCTTC. The J gene is TRBJ2-1, the V gene TRBV7-8; 12 bases align to TRBD2. This CDR3 spans 16 amino acids. J was trimmed by 8 bases and V by 5 bases; bases with no gene match: 10. CDR1 SGHVS and CDR2 FQNEAQ come from the germline V gene.

The gene calls are TRBV27 and TRBJ2-2; no reliable D call. CDR1 MNHEY and CDR2 SMNVEV come from the germline V gene (reference sequence). The CDR3 is 14 residues long. V was pared by 5 bases and J by 2 bases, with 9 bases between. The CDR3 nucleotides are TGTGCCAGCAGTCATAAGCATAACACCGGGGAGCTGTTTTTT. As protein: CASSHKHNTGELFF.

By share, this clonotype counts as large. Mismatch with germline at one junction end may stem from a read error. The genes are TRBV7-2 and TRBJ2-1; no clear D. The CDR3 sequence is 15 residues long. The V gene's germline CDR1 is SGHTA and CDR2 FQGNSA. CDR3 sequence (DNA): TGTGCCAGCAGTTTAGGGCCTAGTAGTCTCAATGAGCAGTTCTTC. It codes for CASSLGPSSLNEQFF.

This clonotype is deemed medium-sized (0.01 to 0.1%). Relative to the germline gene, one junction end is altered; a read error may explain this. The V and J genes are TRBV5-1 and TRBJ1-6; D remains unclear. The V gene's germline CDR1 is SGHRS and CDR2 YFSETQ. The CDR3 loop spans 16 amino acids. This chain's CDR3 is CASSRDQAPYNSPLHF. Here the CDR3 DNA reads TGCGCCAGCAGTCGTGACCAGGCTCCCTACAATTCACCCCTCCACTTT.

The V call is TRBV28, the J call TRBJ2-1; D is unclear. The CDR3 has 11 amino acids. V was cut by 6 bases and J by 8 bases, with 8 bases left in between. CDR1 and CDR2 (germline): MDHEN, SYDVKM. Here the CDR3 DNA reads TGTGCCAGCAGCCCAGCCGATGAGCAGTTCTTC. The encoded protein is CASSPADEQFF.

The table lists this clonotype with a few counts. Here the CDR3 DNA reads TGTGCCTGGAGTGGGGGGAGTGGCAATGAGCAGTTCTTC. Its protein product is CAWSGGSGNEQFF. The chain is built from TRBV30 and TRBJ2-1; perhaps D is TRBD1 or TRBD2 (5 bases each). Germline V gene lookup returns CDR1 GTSNPN and CDR2 SVGIG (reference sequence). The germline V and J ends were trimmed by 1 base and 6 bases, with 10 bases remaining between them. CDR3 length: 13 residues.

Sample share makes this clonotype medium-sized (0.01 to 0.1%). This chain links TRBV14 with TRBJ2-1; D is possibly TRBD1 (6 bases). V was cut by 4 bases and J by 5 bases, with 15 bases left in between. CDR1 and CDR2 from the germline V gene are SGHDN and FVKESK. The CDR3 totals 15 residues. CDR3 in DNA: TGTGCCAGCAGCCGCGGAAAGGACAGAAACAATGAGCAGTTCTTC. Protein product: CASSRGKDRNNEQFF.

The J gene is TRBJ2-3, the V gene TRBV20-1, with 7 bases that match TRBD1. The CDR3 has 15 amino acids. Germline V gene sequence: CDR1 DFQATT, CDR2 SNEGSKA (reference sequence). V dropped 5 bases and J dropped 2; count of bases not matched to a gene: 10. Written as DNA, the CDR3 is TGCAGTGCTGACCTGGGACAGACTTACACAGATACGCAGTATTTT. Amino acids: CSADLGQTYTDTQYF.